The 23 T cell receptor beta chains listed next were all sequenced from one sample in a study of blood T cell repertoires in COVID-19. Profiling relied on immunoSEQ multiplex PCR, and the TCRdb table lists in-frame clones only, not all of them. The sample lists 400,000 to 450,000 clones; 85% to 90% were seen once. Sequenced material: PBMCs or T cells enriched from blood (not recorded which). These receptors were obtained from a young man who had recovered from COVID-19.

The J gene is TRBJ2-3, the V gene TRBV11-2; 8 nucleotides agree with TRBD2. V dropped 5 bases and J dropped 6; count of bases not matched to a gene: 10. Germline-derived CDR1 and CDR2 are SGHAT and FQNNGV. The CDR3 extends over 15 amino acids. The CDR3 region has the DNA TGTGCCAGCAGCGATCTAGCGGGCAGAGGGGATACGCAGTATTTT. It yields the protein CASSDLAGRGDTQYF.

The rearrangement uses TRBV5-1 and TRBJ2-2, with 8 bases identical to TRBD2. CDR1 is SGHRS, CDR2 YFSETQ, per germline. The CDR3 covers 15 residues. Trimming at V came to 4 bases and at J to 1 base, leaving 3 bases not matched to a gene. CDR3 bases: TGCGCCAGCAGCATTAGCGGGAAGAACACCGGGGAGCTGTTTTTT. Translation gives CASSISGKNTGELFF.

V usage is TRBV20-1 and J usage is TRBJ2-5, with 9 bases lining up with TRBD2. In germline, CDR1 is DFQATT, CDR2 SNEGSKA (reference sequence). CDR3 length: 17 residues. J gave up 1 base and V 3 bases, and 12 bases lay outside the gene matches. The CDR3 protein is CSASGLAGGGAQETQYF. CDR3 nucleotides: TGCAGTGCTAGTGGGCTAGCGGGCGGGGGGGCCCAAGAGACCCAGTACTTC.

Details on this clone: Other nucleotide sequences in the sample specify the same CDR3. This chain joins TRBV6-5 and TRBJ1-5; D is undetermined. V was shortened by 6 bases and J by 1 base, with 4 bases between the two germline ends. The CDR3 extends over 12 amino acids. CDR1 MNHEY and CDR2 SVGAGI come from the germline V gene. The CDR3 reads CASRGSNQPQHF. DNA for the CDR3: TGTGCCAGCAGGGGCAGCAATCAGCCCCAGCATTTT.

This chain uses TRBV11-2 with TRBJ2-7, with TRBD2 matching over 11 bases. The junction had 5 bases not matched to a gene; V was cut back by 5 bases and J by 2 bases. This CDR3 contains 15 residues. Germline CDR1 SGHAT, CDR2 FQNNGV. The CDR3 is CASSAGTSGAYEQYF. Here the CDR3 DNA reads TGTGCCAGCAGCGCCGGGACTAGCGGAGCCTACGAGCAGTACTTC.

The V gene is TRBV19, the J gene TRBJ2-1; TRBD1 is a possible D gene (5 bases). The V gene lost 3 bases and the J gene lost 7 bases, with 13 bases spanning the gap. There are 14 residues in the CDR3. The germline CDR1 and CDR2 sequences are LNHDA and SQIVND (reference sequence). CDR3 DNA sequence: TGTGCCAGTAGTATCCACACCTCAGGGAATGAGCAGTTCTTC. It is translated as CASSIHTSGNEQFF.

This clone was seen once. This chain joins TRBV5-4 and TRBJ2-4, with 8 bases lining up with TRBD2. The V gene end was trimmed by 1 base and the J gene end by 6 bases; junction bases not matched to a gene: 3. Germline-derived CDR1 and CDR2 are SGHNT and YYREEE (reference sequence). This CDR3 is built from 14 residues. The CDR3 region is CASSLRLAGNIQYF. The CDR3 DNA follows: TGTGCCAGCAGCTTGCGGCTAGCGGGAAACATTCAGTACTTC.

In regard to this clone: The sample has other DNA sequences that encode this CDR3 too. This rearrangement joins TRBV28 to TRBJ1-5; TRBD1 is a possible D gene (5 bases). CDR1 MDHEN and CDR2 SYDVKM come from the germline V gene. This CDR3 is 14 amino acids long. The V end lost 6 bases, the J end lost 4 bases, and 13 bases lay between the germline ends. CDR3 in amino acids: CASSPGGRNQPQHF. Here the CDR3 DNA reads TGTGCCAGCAGCCCGGGGGGGAGAAATCAGCCCCAGCATTTT. The complete variable domain, with remaining parts taken from reference TRBV28 and TRBJ1-5, reads DVKVTQSSRYLVKRTGEKVFLECVQDMDHENMFWYRQDPGLGLRLIYFSYDVKMKEKGDIPEGYSVSREKKERFSLILESASTNQTSMYLCASSPGGRNQPQHFGDGTRLSIL.

The genes are TRBV30 and TRBJ2-7, with 11 bases aligning to TRBD2. Germline CDR1 reads GTSNPN; CDR2 reads SVGIG (reference sequence). The V segment lost 2 bases and the J segment 3 bases; nucleotides outside the gene matches: 3. CDR3 length: 14 amino acids. The DNA for the CDR3 is TGTGCCTGGAGTAAAACTAGCGGGAGCTACGAGCAGTACTTC. Protein sequence: CAWSKTSGSYEQYF.

This clone came up once. The rearrangement uses TRBV11-3 and TRBJ2-2, with D possibly being TRBD2 (6 bases). In germline, CDR1 is SGHNT, CDR2 YENEEA. The CDR3 is 15 amino acids. V lost 7 bases and J lost 1, with 13 bases in between. CDR3 amino acids: CASTPAGGNTGELFF. CDR3 sequence (DNA): TGTGCCAGCACCCCAGCGGGTGGGAACACCGGGGAGCTGTTTTTT.

This clone was counted between two and nine times. The chain recombines TRBV24-1 with TRBJ2-2, with 8 nucleotides matching TRBD1. Germline V lookup: CDR1 KGHDR, CDR2 SFDVKD. V was pared by 7 bases and J by 5 bases, with 11 bases of the junction left unmatched. The CDR3 has 16 residues. CDR3 in amino acids: CATSTTRGRPTGELFF. CDR3 coding DNA: TGTGCCACCAGCACCACCAGGGGGCGTCCAACCGGGGAGCTGTTTTTT.

The V and J genes are TRBV6-5 and TRBJ1-2; 9 positions agree with TRBD1. CDR3 length: 13 amino acids. Germline V CDR1 and CDR2: MNHEY, SVGAGI. The V and J ends lost 5 bases and 8 bases, in that order; junction bases with no gene match: 6. The CDR3 protein is CASSNRDRDGYTF. As DNA, the CDR3 is TGTGCCAGCAGTAACCGGGACAGGGACGGCTACACCTTC.

This clone appeared a single time. V and J are TRBV28 and TRBJ1-5; 8 nucleotides match TRBD1. V lost 6 bases, J lost 4 bases, and 5 bases stayed unmatched. The CDR3 sequence is 14 residues long. Germline CDR1 and CDR2: MDHEN and SYDVKM. In DNA, the CDR3 is TGTGCCAGCAGACAAACAGGGGGTAATCAGCCCCAGCATTTT. This codes for CASRQTGGNQPQHF.

In the case of this clone: The same CDR3 can be traced to other DNA sequences in this sample. This chain uses TRBV19 with TRBJ2-7, with D perhaps matching TRBD1 (6 bases). CDR1 is LNHDA, CDR2 SQIVND, per germline (reference sequence). The CDR3 extends over 13 amino acids. V was shortened by 3 bases and J by 3 bases, with 9 bases between the two germline ends. The CDR3 DNA follows: TGTGCCAGTAGTATGGACAGCAGCTACGAGCAGTACTTC. This sequence encodes CASSMDSSYEQYF.

The V gene is TRBV28, the J gene TRBJ1-2; D uncertain. CDR3 size: 16 residues. Germline loops: CDR1 MDHEN, CDR2 SYDVKM. V lost 1 base and J lost 5, with 17 bases in between. CDR3 bases: TGTGCCAGCAGTTTATTAGCGGGAGCGAGGGAATATGGCTACACCTTC. Protein sequence: CASSLLAGAREYGYTF.

The gene calls are TRBV4-1 and TRBJ2-7, with 7 nucleotides matching TRBD1. The V segment lost 1 base and the J segment 2 bases; nucleotides outside the gene matches: 5. In germline, CDR1 is MGHRA, CDR2 YSYEKL. CDR3 length: 15 amino acids. The CDR3 region has the DNA TGCGCCAGCAGCCAAGGGGGACAGTTACCCTACGAGCAGTACTTC. The encoded protein is CASSQGGQLPYEQYF.

V is TRBV28 and J is TRBJ2-1; TRBD2 is a possible D gene (6 bases). V was trimmed by 3 bases and J by 0 bases, leaving 12 bases between them. From germline, CDR1 is MDHEN and CDR2 SYDVKM. The CDR3 consists of 16 residues. DNA of the CDR3: TGTGCCAGCAGTTTCCTAGCGATTAGCTCCTACAATGAGCAGTTCTTC. It is translated as CASSFLAISSYNEQFF.

The genes are TRBV19 and TRBJ2-6, with 7 bases that match TRBD1. V lost 8 bases, J lost 4 bases, and 14 bases stayed unmatched. The CDR3 contains 17 residues. Looked up from germline, CDR1 is LNHDA and CDR2 is SQIVND (reference sequence). The CDR3 region has the DNA TGTGCCAGTCGGAGAGACAGGGTGGAATCCGGGGCCAACGTCCTGACTTTC. Its translation: CASRRDRVESGANVLTF.

The chain has TRBV11-3 and TRBJ1-1; the D is unclear. CDR3 length: 13 amino acids. Germline lookup yields CDR1 SGHNT and CDR2 YENEEA. The V and J ends lost 5 bases and 3 bases respectively, with 10 bases between them. The CDR3 DNA follows: TGTGCCAGCAGCCATAACCGGGACACTGAAGCTTTCTTT. Translated, it gives CASSHNRDTEAFF.

With regard to this clone: Other DNA sequences from this sample encode an identical CDR3 as well. The chain carries TRBV10-3 and TRBJ1-3; 7 positions agree with TRBD1. Germline CDR1 reads ENHRY; CDR2 reads SYGVKD. The CDR3 is made up of 16 amino acids. J was trimmed by 0 bases and V by 3 bases; bases with no gene match: 5. The chain's CDR3 is CAISDSGTVSGNTIYF. The CDR3 region has the DNA TGTGCCATCAGTGACTCCGGGACAGTCTCTGGAAACACCATATATTTT.

The V and J genes are TRBV2 and TRBJ2-1; TRBD2 agrees at 7 bases. Germline lookup yields CDR1 SNHLY and CDR2 FYNNEI. The CDR3 sequence is 13 residues long. V was pared by 7 bases and J by 6 bases, with 6 bases of the junction left unmatched. The CDR3 nucleotides are TGTGCCAGCAAAGCGGGGTCAGGCAATGAGCAGTTCTTC. It specifies CASKAGSGNEQFF.

The rearrangement links TRBV6-2 or TRBV6-3 to TRBJ2-1; tentative D call: TRBD2 (5 bases). Germline CDR1 and CDR2: MNHEY and SVGEGT. The CDR3 is 18 residues long. The germline V and J ends were trimmed by 6 bases and 0 bases, with 21 bases remaining between them. The CDR3 loop is CASSPEFVEGISYNEQFF. In DNA, the CDR3 is TGTGCCAGCAGCCCCGAATTTGTCGAGGGCATCTCCTACAATGAGCAGTTCTTC.

The genes are TRBV12-3 or TRBV12-4 and TRBJ1-1; 7 bases line up with TRBD1. The trim removed 6 bases at V and 5 bases at J, leaving 6 bases unmatched. This CDR3 comprises 13 residues. For the CDR3, the DNA is TGTGCCAGCAGGAGGGGGCGTGAAACTGAAGCTTTCTTT. This codes for CASRRGRETEAFF.